Following are 25 T cell receptor beta chains from one sample sequenced in a study of glioma-infiltrating T cells. TCR alpha and beta CDR3 regions were amplified from RNA using iRepertoire nested multiplex PCR. Each CDR3 protein gets one entry after TCRdb re-called the multiplex PCR reads with MiXCR. The sample includes around 140,000 distinct CDR3 sequences, roughly two fifths seen only once; the top ten take more than 15%. The material sequenced was glioma tissue, nonneoplastic brain tissue, or PBMCs (not recorded which). These receptors all come from a human donor with low-grade glioma or glioblastoma, undergoing nonglioma brain surgery, or in good health (not recorded which).

Note on this clonotype: At one end, the junction sequence differs from germline, possibly due to a read error. The rearrangement joins TRBV6-5 to TRBJ2-7, with D perhaps matching TRBD1 or TRBD2 (5 bases each). This CDR3 comprises 14 residues. Germline V gene lookup returns CDR1 MNHEY and CDR2 SVGAGI. The CDR3 here is CAISGGPGSYEQYF. CDR3 DNA sequence: TGTGCCATCAGTGGGGGACCGGGCTCCTACGAGCAGTACTTC.

This clonotype was found a few times. This sequence joins TRBV15 and TRBJ1-2, with a possible D match to TRBD1 (5 bases). Trimming removed 2 bases at V and 8 bases at J, with 12 bases between. CDR1 and CDR2 (germline): LNHNV, YYDKDF (reference sequence). The CDR3 consists of 13 residues. The CDR3 is CATSRNGGDGYTF. The DNA for the CDR3 is TGTGCCACCAGCAGAAACGGGGGGGACGGCTACACCTTC.

With regard to this clonotype: This CDR3 fails to terminate in the conserved phenylalanine or tryptophan, so it likely reflects a read error. The chain links TRBV6-5 to TRBJ2-1; D not resolved. The germline V gene has CDR1 MNHEY and CDR2 SVGAGI. V lost 0 bases and J lost 7, with 7 bases in between. The CDR3 is made up of 13 amino acids. CDR3 region: CASSYSPWNEQFS. In DNA, the CDR3 is TGTGCCAGCAGTTACTCCCCTTGGAATGAGCAGTTCTCC.

The V gene is TRBV7-8, the J gene TRBJ2-7, with D tentatively TRBD1 (6 bases). CDR1 is SGHVS and CDR2 is FQNEAQ in the germline V gene. This CDR3 has 14 residues. Trimming stripped 4 bases from V and 2 bases from J, with 12 bases between. CDR3 protein: CASSYRRTAYEQYF. The CDR3 DNA reads as TGTGCCAGCAGCTATCGCCGGACAGCCTACGAGCAGTACTTC.

In nucleotides, the CDR3 is TGCGCCAGCAGCTTGGGGCAGACTGACTACGAGCAGTACTTC. Translated: CASSLGQTDYEQYF. The V gene is TRBV5-1, the J gene TRBJ2-7; D not resolved. The ends were cut back, 0 bases at V and 3 bases at J, with 10 bases in the middle. This CDR3 region has 14 residues. Germline V gene data show CDR1 as SGHRS and CDR2 as YFSETQ.

This clonotype appeared a single time. V and J are TRBV20-1 and TRBJ1-1; TRBD1 aligns across 7 bases. From germline, CDR1 is DFQATT and CDR2 SNEGSKA (reference sequence). The CDR3 extends over 13 amino acids. The ends lost 3 bases at V and 1 base at J; junction bases unmatched: 2. The DNA for the CDR3 is TGCAGTGCTAGGACAGGGTGGAACACTGAAGCTTTCTTT. Protein: CSARTGWNTEAFF.

This clonotype was recorded a few times. V gene TRBV7-2 combines with J gene TRBJ1-1, with unresolved D. The germline V and J ends were trimmed by 1 base and 1 base, with 10 bases remaining between them. Germline assignment: CDR1 SGHTA and CDR2 FQGNSA. CDR3 length equals 15 residues. CDR3 loop: CASSLDRPQNTEAFF. In nucleotides, the CDR3 is TGTGCCAGCAGCTTAGATCGGCCCCAGAACACTGAAGCTTTCTTT.

V gene TRBV5-1 combines with J gene TRBJ2-3; 15 nucleotides match TRBD2. V gave up 3 bases and J gave up 3 bases; unmatched junction bases: 5. Germline V gene sequence: CDR1 SGHRS, CDR2 YFSETQ. The CDR3 length is 17 residues. In nucleotides, the CDR3 is TGCGCCAGCAGCTCCGGACTAGCGGGAGGGCCGACAGATACGCAGTATTTT. The encoded protein is CASSSGLAGGPTDTQYF.

This clonotype was seen at least ten times. The chain is built from TRBV6-6 and TRBJ2-5; a possible D gene is TRBD2 (7 bases). CDR1 and CDR2 (germline): MNHNY, SVGAGI (reference sequence). Between the trimmed V and J ends, which lost 1 base and 4 bases, there was a span of 13 bases. The CDR3 has 15 residues. The CDR3 spells CASSYLGGHRETQYF. The CDR3, as DNA: TGTGCCAGCAGTTACTTGGGGGGGCACCGAGAGACCCAGTACTTC.

The chain links TRBV7-2 to TRBJ1-6, with D maybe TRBD1 (5 bases). V dropped 11 bases and J dropped 0 bases, with 8 bases sitting between them. CDR1 SGHTA and CDR2 FQGNSA come from the germline V gene. This CDR3 has 13 amino acids. CDR3 nucleotides: TGTGCCGGGGGGAGCTCCTATAATTCACCCCTCCACTTT. It is translated as CAGGSSYNSPLHF.

This clonotype was seen only once. The junction differs from germline at one of its ends, possibly a read error. CDR3 DNA sequence: TGTGCCAGCAGTTACCAAACAGGGCAGAATGAGCAGTCCTTC. Its translation: CASSYQTGQNEQSF. The rearrangement links TRBV6-6 to TRBJ2-1; TRBD1 might be the D (6 bases). This CDR3 contains 14 residues. In germline, CDR1 is MNHNY, CDR2 SVGAGI (reference sequence).

DNA for the CDR3: TGCAGTGCTAGGGGAACGACTGGGCAGTACTTC. Protein sequence: CSARGTTGQYF. The rearrangement joins TRBV20-1 to TRBJ2-7; no reliable D call. The V end lost 3 bases, the J end lost 9 bases, and 12 bases lay between the germline ends. The germline CDR1 and CDR2 sequences are DFQATT and SNEGSKA (reference sequence). The CDR3 covers 11 residues.

The chain has TRBV28 and TRBJ2-3, with 10 bases identical to TRBD2. This CDR3 has 17 residues. V shed 6 bases and J 6 bases; nucleotides not matched to a gene: 15. Looked up from germline, CDR1 is MDHEN and CDR2 is SYDVKM. The CDR3: CASSSPNLLAGRDTQYF. The CDR3 bases are TGTGCCAGCAGCTCCCCCAACTTACTAGCGGGAAGGGATACGCAGTATTTT.

The rearrangement joins TRBV20-1 to TRBJ2-7; 8 bases align to TRBD2. The J segment lost 4 bases and the V segment lost 7 bases, leaving 3 bases of the junction unmatched. Looked up from germline, CDR1 is DFQATT and CDR2 is SNEGSKA (reference sequence). This CDR3 has 11 amino acids. CDR3 DNA sequence: TGCAGTGTCCAGCGGGGGTACGAGCAGTACTTC. Residues: CSVQRGYEQYF.

The chain joins TRBV6-1 to TRBJ1-5; D is unresolved. Trimming cost V 6 bases and J 2 bases, with 8 bases left between them. The CDR3 totals 13 residues. Per the germline V gene, CDR1 is MNHNS and CDR2 is SASEGT. The CDR3 DNA reads as TGTGCCAGCAGGGCCGGGGGCAATCAGCCCCAGCATTTT. It yields the protein CASRAGGNQPQHF.

The gene calls are TRBV6-6 and TRBJ1-6; no definite D call. V was cut by 2 bases and J by 8 bases, with 7 bases left in between. CDR1 is MNHNY, CDR2 SVGAGI, per germline (reference sequence). This CDR3 contains 13 residues. The CDR3 here is CASSYQVYSPLHF. The CDR3 region has the DNA TGTGCCAGCAGTTACCAGGTGTATTCACCCCTCCACTTT.

This chain joins TRBV15 and TRBJ1-1; no reliable D call. This CDR3 spans 14 amino acids. V lost 3 bases, J lost 7 bases, and 15 bases lay in between. Germline values: CDR1 LNHNV, CDR2 YYDKDF (reference sequence). The CDR3 sequence: CATSRDRSSVEAFF. As DNA, the CDR3 is TGTGCCACCAGCAGGGATCGGTCATCCGTTGAAGCTTTCTTT. Combining the CDR3 with reference TRBV15 and TRBJ1-1 gives the whole variable domain DAMVIQNPRYQVTQFGKPVTLSCSQTLNHNVMYWYQQKSSQAPKLLFHYYDKDFNNEADTPDNFQSRRPNTSFCFLDIRSPGLGDTAMYLCATSRDRSSVEAFFGQGTRLTVV.

V gene TRBV7-9 combines with J gene TRBJ1-1, with D perhaps TRBD1 (5 bases). The CDR3 length is 13 residues. Germline-derived CDR1 and CDR2 are SEHNR and FQNEAQ (reference sequence). The V and J ends lost 7 bases and 0 bases respectively, with 9 bases between them. The CDR3 region is CASIRTLNTEAFF. The CDR3 DNA is TGTGCCAGCATCCGGACACTGAACACTGAAGCTTTCTTT.

Only a few counts were recorded for this clonotype. This chain links TRBV27 with TRBJ2-5; D call uncertain. The V gene's germline CDR1 is MNHEY and CDR2 SMNVEV (reference sequence). V lost 5 bases and J 5 bases, leaving 9 bases between the germline ends. The CDR3 extends over 12 amino acids. The CDR3 loop reads CASSPIGETQYF. The CDR3 DNA reads TGTGCCAGCAGTCCCATTGGCGAGACCCAGTACTTC.

This clonotype came up a few times. This chain connects TRBV7-2 to TRBJ2-3, with 10 bases that match TRBD2. The CDR3 is 17 amino acids. The germline gives CDR1 SGHTA, CDR2 FQGNSA. With V trimmed by 5 bases and J by 2 bases, 10 bases remained unmatched. CDR3: CASSEFRTSGSTDTQYF. The DNA for the CDR3 is TGTGCCAGCAGCGAATTTAGGACTAGCGGTTCCACAGATACGCAGTATTTT. Supplemented by reference TRBV7-2 and TRBJ2-3, the full variable domain reads GAGVSQSPSNKVTEKGKDVELRCDPISGHTALYWYRQSLGQGLEFLIYFQGNSAPDKSGLPSDRFSAERTGGSVSTLTIQRTQQEDSAVYLCASSEFRTSGSTDTQYFGPGTRLTVL.

V is TRBV6-1 and J is TRBJ1-3, with unresolved D. The germline V gene has CDR1 MNHNS and CDR2 SASEGT. Deletions cut 5 bases from V and 0 bases from J, with 5 bases between. This CDR3 has 13 amino acids. The CDR3 bases are TGTGCCAGCAGTTCGGCCTCTGGAAACACCATATATTTT. Protein: CASSSASGNTIYF.

The chain uses TRBV6-8 and TRBJ2-5; 14 bases are a match to TRBD2. The CDR3 runs to 19 residues. The V segment lost 2 bases and the J segment 3 bases; nucleotides outside the gene matches: 11. CDR1 is MNHGY, CDR2 SAAAGT, per germline. The CDR3 loop is CASSYRPPGLAGVEETQYF. The CDR3 DNA sequence: TGTGCCAGCAGTTACCGACCCCCGGGACTAGCGGGGGTTGAAGAGACCCAGTACTTC.

The chain uses TRBV24-1 and TRBJ1-2, with a tentative D call TRBD1 (5 bases). V was shortened by 3 bases and J by 8 bases, with 15 bases between the two germline ends. Looked up from germline, CDR1 is KGHDR and CDR2 is SFDVKD. This CDR3 has 14 amino acids. The CDR3 is CATSDPTTALGYTF. The CDR3 DNA reads as TGTGCCACCAGTGATCCAACGACAGCCCTAGGCTACACCTTC.

The table lists this clonotype with many counts. The CDR3 sequence is CASSLDRLPDTQYF. In nucleotides, the CDR3 is TGTGCCAGCAGCTTAGACAGGCTCCCAGATACGCAGTATTTT. This chain links TRBV7-2 with TRBJ2-3; perhaps TRBD1 as D (5 bases). From germline, CDR1 is SGHTA and CDR2 FQGNSA. Trimming shortened V by 1 base and J by 4 bases, and 9 bases separated the two germline ends. The CDR3 has 14 amino acids. Full variable domain (rest looked up from reference TRBV7-2 and TRBJ2-3): GAGVSQSPSNKVTEKGKDVELRCDPISGHTALYWYRQSLGQGLEFLIYFQGNSAPDKSGLPSDRFSAERTGGSVSTLTIQRTQQEDSAVYLCASSLDRLPDTQYFGPGTRLTVL.

This clonotype was observed a single time. The chain employs TRBV20-1 and TRBJ1-1, with D unclear. Germline V CDR1 and CDR2: DFQATT, SNEGSKA (reference sequence). Trimming took 6 bases from V and 2 from J, leaving 13 bases between them. The CDR3 runs to 13 residues. DNA for the CDR3: TGCAGTGCCCCCTCCCAGATTAACACTGAAGCTTTCTTT. Translation gives CSAPSQINTEAFF.